This T cell receptor beta chain is drawn from a study of cytomegalovirus exposure and HLA in healthy donors. Germline lookup yields CDR1 GTSNPN and CDR2 SVGIG (reference sequence). This CDR3 region has 15 residues. Whole-study findings and limits: In a later analysis, first-cohort TCR clusters were found to tend to co-occur in the approximately 120 validation repertoires. The study found most TCR sequences rare, yet found some public TCRs in many donors.

Profiled with immunoSEQ multiplex PCR; TCRdb holds only in-frame clones, not every one. The sample has 100,000 to 150,000 clones; over 90% are singletons. This clone has only one observation. Its specificity is not known. The junction shows a germline mismatch at one end, possibly a read error. The chain couples TRBV30 to TRBJ1-5; D gene unclear. The receptor's source is a woman under 30 in good health and CMV-seronegative. Sample: PBMCs. CDR3 loop: CARSEGGPFNQPQHF. The CDR3 bases are TGTGCCCGGAGTGAGGGAGGGCCGTTTAATCAGCCCCAGCATTTT.